The 3 T cell receptor beta chains reported below all come from one sample, sequenced in a study of blood T cells in healthy people across ages. Through a sample-barcoded 5' primer and a J-beta primer mix, a second PCR was run for about 7 to 12 cycles. One entry per CDR3 protein results from TCRdb running MiXCR on the 5' RACE reads. The table lists hundreds of thousands of distinct CDR3 sequences, approximately 50% of them singletons. Sequencing used blood. These TCRs come from a man aged 60 to 69 in good health.

The chain has TRBV6-1 and TRBJ2-7; D is possibly TRBD1 (5 bases). Germline V gene data show CDR1 as MNHNS and CDR2 as SASEGT. The CDR3 has 13 amino acids. V was pared by 6 bases and J by 3 bases, with 12 bases between. The DNA for the CDR3 is TGTGCCAGCAGGCCAGACAGAAACTACGAGCAGTACTTC. Protein product: CASRPDRNYEQYF.

V gene TRBV5-1 combines with J gene TRBJ2-1; TRBD1 might be the D (6 bases). Judging by the DNA end, TRBJ2-7 fits better; the J call may be wrong. Germline values: CDR1 SGHRS, CDR2 YFSETQ. The CDR3 extends over 15 amino acids. The CDR3 nucleotides are TGCGCCAGCAGCTCCGGGACATTGAATCTAAATGAGCAGTACTTC. This codes for CASSSGTLNLNEQYF.

This clonotype was detected a few times. One end of the junction is discordant with germline, which a read error may explain. The chain carries TRBV7-2 and TRBJ2-7; TRBD2 aligns across 9 bases. The CDR3 extends over 14 amino acids. Germline CDR1 reads SGHTA; CDR2 reads FQGNSA. In DNA form, the CDR3 reads TGTGCCAGCAGCCTAGCGGGACAGAGCTACGAGCAGTACTTC. It yields the protein CASSLAGQSYEQYF.